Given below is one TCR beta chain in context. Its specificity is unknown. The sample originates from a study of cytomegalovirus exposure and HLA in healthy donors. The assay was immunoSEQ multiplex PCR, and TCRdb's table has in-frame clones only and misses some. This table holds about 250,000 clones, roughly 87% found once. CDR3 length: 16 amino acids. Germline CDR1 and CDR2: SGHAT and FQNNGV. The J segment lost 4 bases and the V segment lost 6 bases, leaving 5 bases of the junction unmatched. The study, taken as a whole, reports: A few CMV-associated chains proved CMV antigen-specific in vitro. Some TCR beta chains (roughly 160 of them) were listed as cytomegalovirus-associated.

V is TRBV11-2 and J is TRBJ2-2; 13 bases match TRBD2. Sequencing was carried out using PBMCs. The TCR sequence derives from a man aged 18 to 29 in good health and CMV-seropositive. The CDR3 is CASRSTSGRVTGELFF. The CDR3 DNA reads TGTGCCAGCAGGTCTACTAGCGGGAGGGTCACCGGGGAGCTGTTTTTT.